Many counts were recorded for the clone carrying this T cell receptor (beta chain). Its antigen is as yet unknown. The ends were cut back, 5 bases at V and 2 bases at J, with 14 bases in the middle. Germline V gene data show CDR1 as SGHTA and CDR2 as FQGTGA. The CDR3 consists of 15 residues. The sample is drawn from a study of identical twins. Study-level findings and limits: Among monozygotic twins, out-of-frame TCR alpha sharing exceeded what models predicted.

MiXCR, run by TCRdb on the 5' RACE reads, gives a single entry per CDR3 protein. The repertoire holds about 660,000 distinct CDR3 sequences, under 9% seen once, with 0.98% in the top ten. This same sample was also taken into another study, of yellow fever vaccine responses in identical twins. This second study notes: Twins reportedly mounted vaccine T cell responses that seemed partly convergent, partly personalized.

The chain carries TRBV7-3 and TRBJ2-3; no clear D gene. The origin of this receptor is a young woman in good health. The sample was PBMCs. The CDR3 DNA reads TGTGCCAGCAGCCAGACTTGGTTGGACACAGATACGCAGTATTTT. It yields the protein CASSQTWLDTDTQYF. The full variable domain, in which reference TRBV7-3 and TRBJ2-3 provide the parts outside the CDR3, is GAGVSQTPSNKVTEKGKYVELRCDPISGHTALYWYRQSLGQGPEFLIYFQGTGAADDSGLPNDRFFAVRPEGSVSTLKIQRTERGDSAVYLCASSQTWLDTDTQYFGPGTRLTVL.